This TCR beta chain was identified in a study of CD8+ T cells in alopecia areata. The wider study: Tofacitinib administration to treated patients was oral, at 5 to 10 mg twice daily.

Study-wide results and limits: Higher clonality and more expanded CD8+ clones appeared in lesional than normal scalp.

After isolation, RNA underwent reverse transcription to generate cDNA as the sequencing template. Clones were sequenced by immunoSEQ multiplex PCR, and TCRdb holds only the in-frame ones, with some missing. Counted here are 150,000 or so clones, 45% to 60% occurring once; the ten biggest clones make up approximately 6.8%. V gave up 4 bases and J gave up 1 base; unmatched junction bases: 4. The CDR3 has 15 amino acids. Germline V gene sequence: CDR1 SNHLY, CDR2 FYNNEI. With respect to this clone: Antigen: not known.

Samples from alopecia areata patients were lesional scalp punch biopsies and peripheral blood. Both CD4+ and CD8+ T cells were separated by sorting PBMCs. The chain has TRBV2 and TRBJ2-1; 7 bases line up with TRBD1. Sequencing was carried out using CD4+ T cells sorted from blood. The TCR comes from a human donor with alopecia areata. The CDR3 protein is CASSAVTGSYNEQFF. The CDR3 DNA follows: TGTGCCAGCAGTGCTGTGACAGGGTCCTACAATGAGCAGTTCTTC.